This T cell receptor (beta chain) comes out of a study of T cell repertoires in cytomegalovirus infection. Using its own MiXCR run on the reads, TCRdb lists one record per CDR3 protein. The sample holds 250,000 to 300,000 distinct CDR3 sequences, roughly 23% seen once. This clonotype occurred a few times. CDR1 and CDR2 (germline): SGHDT, YYEEEE. CDR3 length: 15 amino acids. With V trimmed by 1 base and J by 7 bases, 9 bases remained unmatched. The receptor was derived from a human donor in good health (CMV status not recorded). Some clones in this sample may be carry-over from other donors' samples. This sequence joins TRBV5-6 and TRBJ2-5; TRBD2 matches 8 bases. Material for sequencing was PBMCs. The CDR3 DNA reads TGTGCCAGCAGCTTGTGGCTAGCGGGTTTAGGGACCCAGTACTTC. This encodes CASSLWLAGLGTQYF.